The text below deals with one T cell receptor beta chain. Its antigen has not been determined. Per-base quality was not reported, and no clone a single base away is much larger than it. The trim is 1 base for V and 9 bases for J, with a gap of 12 bases between the germline ends. CDR1 is given as SNHLY and CDR2 as FYNNEI, both from the germline V gene. The CDR3, cysteine through phenylalanine, is 14 amino acids long. Just the 42-base CDR3 DNA is kept, in frame starting at base 1. The library was built by means of the immunoSEQ multiplex PCR assay. TCR beta CDR3 sequencing was performed on DNA from the cultured, isolated CD4+ T cells. From the authors' description of their analysis: Non-productive TCR sequences were removed and reads were trimmed to the CDR3 region, keeping CDR3s of at least 7 amino acids. The MANAFEST web app was used to pick out antigen-specific clonotypes by comparing their expansion in peptide wells with that in reference cultures. To be called positive, a clone needed expansion at FDR<0.05 compared with the reference and with all other wells, an odds ratio greater than 5, and a frequency greater than 0.1% in two replicate wells. A clonotype was defined as cross-reactive if the clonotype was significantly expanded both in SARS-CoV-2 spike wells and in at least one common cold coronavirus spike condition. CDR3 similarity was assessed by Levenshtein distance with the stringdist R package, and unrooted trees were built with ape in R 3.6.1. TCRdb obtained this table from immuneACCESS and retained in-frame rearrangements with V and J assigned. These tables miss some clones; where compared with another copy, unresolved V genes account for less than half of the shortfall, and the remainder is unexplained. V and J calls and clone size come straight from that table; D and trimming were deduced from the DNA. The sample profile shows about 29,000 clones; 65% to 75% of them were found once. Roughly 16% of the sample belongs to the ten largest clones.

The record originates from a study of vaccination effects on CD4 cells after COVID-19 (dated by TCRdb to between 2021 and 2022). Study-level background: Across the study, the median time from the second dose to post-vaccine sampling was 72 days (range 14 to 241). Altogether, around ten COVID-19 convalescent patients and a handful of SARS-CoV-2-naive healthy vaccine recipients made up the full study. SARS-CoV-2 spike-specific CD4+ TCR repertoires were compared before and after mRNA vaccination in COVID-19 convalescent patients and in infection-naive vaccine recipients. In the study, cultures from other donors were sequenced using the Oncomine TCR Beta short-read assay on an Illumina iSeq 100.

In the ViraFEST assay, PBMC were stimulated with viral peptide pools, and antigen-specific CD4+ T cell clonotypes were then identified by expansion using TCR sequencing. After around ten days of culture, CD4+ T cells were isolated with the EasySep CD4+ T cell isolation kit. Each participant got two doses of an mRNA SARS-CoV-2 vaccine, either BNT162b2 or mRNA-1273. The absence of prior SARS-CoV-2 infection in healthy vaccine recipients was confirmed by negative nucleocapsid antibodies before and after vaccination. Over 1.5 million PBMC per well were cultured with around 9.8 ug/ml peptides in IMDM containing around 5% human AB serum, about 9.7 IU/ml IL-2 and gentamicin. Half of the culture medium was replaced with fresh IL-2-containing medium on days 3 and 7. Unless noted otherwise, every peptide stimulation condition was grown in triplicate wells. Using Ficoll-Paque Plus gradient centrifugation, PBMC were separated from whole blood and then either used fresh or cryopreserved at -140C. The spike proteins of SARS-CoV-2 and of the common cold coronaviruses HCoV-NL63, HCoV-OC43 and HCoV-229E were spanned by overlapping peptide pools. The QIAamp micro DNA kit was used to extract genomic DNA from the cultured CD4+ T cells.

General study outcomes and caveats: Among healthy vaccine recipients, nearly all vaccine-induced clones were SARS-CoV-2 mono-reactive, and only 1 of 255 was cross-reactive with common cold coronaviruses. Limitations of the study were the small number of convalescent patients and the absence of early post-infection timepoints. Marked clonal contraction was observed in both infection-induced and vaccine-induced clones at late post-vaccination timepoints, consistent with waning T cell responses.

Recombination joined TRBV2 with TRBJ1-4, with a tentative D gene TRBD1 over 5 matching bases. The source was CD4+ T cells from PBMCs cultured with HCoV-OC43 spike peptides, collected after COVID-19 vaccination. In light of the paper, this sample's cell subset or site label describes: HCoV-OC43 spike overlapping peptide pool stimulation. The receptor comes from a human donor who received a COVID-19 vaccine. The CDR3 region has the sequence CASSEEQGIQKLFF. The DNA sequence is given as TGTGCCAGCAGTGAAGAGCAGGGAATTCAAAAACTGTTTTTT.